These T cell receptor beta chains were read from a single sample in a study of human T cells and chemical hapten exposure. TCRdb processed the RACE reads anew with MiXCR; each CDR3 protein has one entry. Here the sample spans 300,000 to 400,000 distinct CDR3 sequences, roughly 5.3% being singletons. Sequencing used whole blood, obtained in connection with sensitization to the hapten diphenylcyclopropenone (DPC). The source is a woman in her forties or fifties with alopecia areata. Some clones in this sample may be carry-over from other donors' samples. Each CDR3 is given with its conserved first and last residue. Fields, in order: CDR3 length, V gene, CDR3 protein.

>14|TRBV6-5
CAAGRRSSYNEQFF
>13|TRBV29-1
CSVEGRLTDTQYF
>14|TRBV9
CASSIRRQGTEQFF
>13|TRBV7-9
CASSKDSGTEAFF
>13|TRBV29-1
CSVRQGRWSEAFF
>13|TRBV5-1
CASNSYRGTEAFF
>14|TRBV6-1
CASSGTGMDTEAFF
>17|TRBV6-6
CASSYRAGGEAKNIQYF
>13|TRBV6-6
CASTPDPNEKLFF
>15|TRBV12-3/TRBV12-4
CASSPADYSTDTQYF
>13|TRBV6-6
CASSYSATPEGYF
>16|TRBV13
CASSSRQASNTGELFF
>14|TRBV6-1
CASRKTGIDEKLFF
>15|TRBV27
CASSFWRDFGTEAFF
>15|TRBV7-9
CASSLQGSNNSPLHF
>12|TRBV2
CASQGRGNTIYF
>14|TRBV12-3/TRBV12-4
CASSPTDRGYEQYF
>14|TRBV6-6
CASRPGGGYQPQHF
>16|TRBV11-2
CASSLDLTGAEGEQYF
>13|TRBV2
CASTGVAKNIQYF
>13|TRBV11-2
CASSLAGETTQYF
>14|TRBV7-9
CASSFKGARETQYF
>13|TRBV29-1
CSVAGSLGNEQFF
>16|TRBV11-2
CASSLGRGVAKNIQYF
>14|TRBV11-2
CASTLAGVRDTQYF
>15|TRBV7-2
CASSLRLAGEDTQYF